This is a list of T cell receptor beta chains from one sample in a study of blood T cell repertoires in COVID-19. Assay used: immunoSEQ multiplex PCR; TCRdb lists only in-frame clones, some missing. The sample contains roughly 38,000 clones, around 80% of which appear only once. Sequenced input: peripheral blood. These TCRs come from a man aged 55-75 years in a cohort sampled during active COVID-19. Each CDR3 is given with its conserved first and last residue. A D gene is named only where the DNA matches it firmly. For some rows the clone size is stated as once, few or many, or as a class when expanded; others skip it.

J: TRBJ1-2
size: .
V: TRBV18
D: TRBD1
DNA: TGTGCCAGCTCCTCCTTGTTCGGACAGGGGGCTTGGGGCTACACCTTC
CDR3: CASSSLFGQGAWGYTF

J: TRBJ2-5
size: .
V: TRBV7-9
D: .
DNA: TGTGCCAGCAGCTTAGGCCCGGGGGAGATCCTAGGCGAGACCCAGTACTTC
CDR3: CASSLGPGEILGETQYF

J: TRBJ2-5
size: once
V: TRBV9
D: TRBD1
DNA: TGTGCCAGCAGCGTAGGCGACAGGGCGACGGAGACCCAGTACTTC
CDR3: CASSVGDRATETQYF

J: TRBJ2-3
size: .
V: TRBV30
D: TRBD2
DNA: TGTGCCTGGAGTAGCGGGGGTAGCACAGATACGCAGTATTTT
CDR3: CAWSSGGSTDTQYF

J: TRBJ1-1
size: few
V: TRBV7-2
D: .
DNA: TGTGCCAGCAGCTTGCCTATCAACACTGAAGCTTTCTTT
CDR3: CASSLPINTEAFF

J: TRBJ1-6
size: .
V: TRBV19
D: .
DNA: TGTGCCAGTAGTATAGGCACAGATAATTCACCCCTCCACTTT
CDR3: CASSIGTDNSPLHF

J: TRBJ2-3
size: .
V: TRBV10-3
D: TRBD2
DNA: TGTGCCATCAGTGAGCCGGGACTAGCGGGAGGGACAGATACGCAGTATTTT
CDR3: CAISEPGLAGGTDTQYF

J: TRBJ1-5
size: few
V: TRBV6-2/TRBV6-3
D: TRBD1
DNA: TGTGCCAGCAGTTCCCTTTACAGGGGACGGCAGCCCCAGCATTTT
CDR3: CASSSLYRGRQPQHF

J: TRBJ1-3
size: .
V: TRBV6-6
D: .
DNA: TGTGCCAGCAGTAGGCGAGGGACTTCTGGAAACACCATATATTTT
CDR3: CASSRRGTSGNTIYF

J: TRBJ2-5
size: .
V: TRBV27
D: .
DNA: TGTGCCAGCAGGGCCCCGGACAGAGAAGAGACCCAGTACTTC
CDR3: CASRAPDREETQYF